This T cell receptor beta chain was identified during a study of T cells in Graves' hyperthyroidism and ophthalmopathy. CDR3 size: 14 residues. The V end lost 7 bases, the J end lost 4 bases, and 16 bases lay between the germline ends. In germline, CDR1 is MNHNY, CDR2 SVGAGI (reference sequence). Uncontrolled infection, other autoimmune disease, pregnancy or lactation barred patients from enrollment. RNA transcripts were the template for amplifying TCR beta CDR3 regions. First-round RT-PCR targeting the TCR CDR3 was performed with the HTBI primer set. In TCRdb, the multiplex PCR reads were re-called with MiXCR into one record per CDR3 protein. The sample shows 700,000 to 950,000 distinct CDR3 sequences, under 45% of them seen only once.

This receptor was obtained from a woman between 40 and 55 years old with Graves' hyperthyroidism. The sample was blood. The genes are TRBV6-6 and TRBJ1-2; possibly TRBD1 for D (5 bases). In DNA, the CDR3 is TGTGCCAGCACAAGGACATCCCAATCCTATGGCTACACCTTC. Residues: CASTRTSQSYGYTF.